These 15 T cell receptor beta chains came from one sample sequenced in a study of cytomegalovirus exposure and HLA in healthy donors. The PCR employed 60 Vbeta primers together with 13 Jbeta primers. The data were produced by immunoSEQ multiplex PCR, yet TCRdb's version contains in-frame clones alone and is incomplete. The sample yields some 140,000 clones, about 82% seen once. The specimen sequenced was PBMCs. The receptors shown here come from a female donor in good health and CMV-seropositive.

The chain joins TRBV11-2 to TRBJ2-3, with 7 bases identical to TRBD1. Germline V gives CDR1 SGHAT, CDR2 FQNNGV. This CDR3 is 18 amino acids long. V shed 1 base and J 3 bases; nucleotides not matched to a gene: 13. The CDR3 here is CASSLGYTRGQSTDTQYF. CDR3 DNA sequence: TGTGCCAGCAGCTTAGGGTACACCAGGGGACAGAGTACAGATACGCAGTATTTT.

The chain is built from TRBV7-2 and TRBJ2-3; 9 bases line up with TRBD2. CDR1 and CDR2 (germline): SGHTA, FQGNSA. The CDR3 runs 17 residues. The J segment lost 7 bases and the V segment lost 1 base, leaving 12 bases of the junction unmatched. The CDR3 DNA sequence: TGTGCCAGCAGCTTAGGGGGTCGGGCGGGGGGGCTTAATACGCAGTATTTT. Translating gives CASSLGGRAGGLNTQYF. Supplemented by reference TRBV7-2 and TRBJ2-3, the full variable domain reads GAGVSQSPSNKVTEKGKDVELRCDPISGHTALYWYRQSLGQGLEFLIYFQGNSAPDKSGLPSDRFSAERTGGSVSTLTIQRTQQEDSAVYLCASSLGGRAGGLNTQYFGPGTRLTVL.

The chain links TRBV28 to TRBJ2-5; D is possibly TRBD2 (6 bases). The J call may be incorrect, as the DNA end agrees better with TRBJ2-7. This CDR3 is built from 12 residues. Germline V CDR1 and CDR2: MDHEN, SYDVKM. The CDR3 sequence: CASSFGRNEQYF. Here the CDR3 DNA reads TGTGCCAGCAGTTTTGGGAGGAACGAGCAGTACTTC.

The J gene is TRBJ1-5, the V gene TRBV2; D is possibly TRBD1 (5 bases). Per the germline V gene, CDR1 is SNHLY and CDR2 is FYNNEI. This CDR3 is built from 16 residues. V was clipped by 2 bases and J by 2 bases, with 13 bases between them. The CDR3 DNA reads TGTGCCAGCAGTGAACTCGGGGGACCGGGCAATCAGCCCCAGCATTTT. Protein: CASSELGGPGNQPQHF. Full variable domain (rest looked up from reference TRBV2 and TRBJ1-5): EPEVTQTPSHQVTQMGQEVILRCVPISNHLYFYWYRQILGQKVEFLVSFYNNEISEKSEIFDDQFSVERPDGSNFTLKIRSTKLEDSAMYFCASSELGGPGNQPQHFGDGTRLSIL.

This chain links TRBV14 with TRBJ1-1; no firm D call. Germline CDR1 is SGHDN and CDR2 is FVKESK. Deletions cut 10 bases from V and 2 bases from J, with 8 bases between. CDR3 length equals 11 residues. In DNA form, the CDR3 reads TGTGCCACGTTTAGAAACACTGAAGCTTTCTTT. It yields the protein CATFRNTEAFF. The entire variable domain, with the rest obtained from reference TRBV14 and TRBJ1-1, is as follows: EAGVTQFPSHSVIEKGQTVTLRCDPISGHDNLYWYRRVMGKEIKFLLHFVKESKQDESGMPNNRFLAERTGGTYSTLKVQPAELEDSGVYFCATFRNTEAFFGQGTRLTVV.

In this sample, this clone turned up once. V is TRBV18 and J is TRBJ1-4; D gene ambiguous. Germline V gives CDR1 KGHSH, CDR2 LQKENI. Deletions cut 5 bases from V and 6 bases from J, with 7 bases between. The CDR3 spans 12 residues. The CDR3 nucleotides are TGTGCCAGCTCATCATCGGATGAAAAACTGTTTTTT. It translates to CASSSSDEKLFF.

V is TRBV7-2 and J is TRBJ1-2; D is ambiguous. Germline assignment: CDR1 SGHTA and CDR2 FQGNSA. This CDR3 has 12 residues. V was shortened by 3 bases and J by 6 bases, with 8 bases between the two germline ends. The chain's CDR3 is CASSFYSHGYTF. The DNA for the CDR3 is TGTGCCAGCAGCTTTTACAGTCATGGCTACACCTTC. The full variable domain, its missing parts supplied by reference TRBV7-2 and TRBJ1-2, is GAGVSQSPSNKVTEKGKDVELRCDPISGHTALYWYRQSLGQGLEFLIYFQGNSAPDKSGLPSDRFSAERTGGSVSTLTIQRTQQEDSAVYLCASSFYSHGYTFGSGTRLTVV.

The V and J genes are TRBV7-6 and TRBJ2-5; 9 nucleotides match TRBD1. This CDR3 has 15 residues. Trimming took 5 bases from V and 7 from J; bases not matched to a gene: 11. Germline-derived CDR1 and CDR2 are SGHVS and FNYEAQ. CDR3 loop: CASSVSPGQGGTQYF. The DNA for the CDR3 is TGTGCCAGCAGCGTCAGCCCGGGACAGGGAGGGACCCAGTACTTC.

CDR3 loop: CASSPGLAEYNEQFF. CDR3 DNA: TGTGCCAGCAGCCCGGGACTAGCGGAGTACAATGAGCAGTTCTTC. The rearrangement joins TRBV7-9 to TRBJ2-1, with 11 bases that match TRBD2. This CDR3 has 15 amino acids. Per the germline V gene, CDR1 is SEHNR and CDR2 is FQNEAQ (reference sequence). The V segment lost 5 bases and the J segment 4 bases; nucleotides outside the gene matches: 4.

The rearrangement links TRBV25-1 to TRBJ1-2; D ambiguous. V lost 1 base, J lost 5 bases, and 14 bases lay in between. CDR1 and CDR2 from the germline V gene are MGHDK and SYGVNS. The CDR3 has 15 amino acids. The CDR3 DNA reads TGTGCCAGCAGTGAATCCGACTCTATTGGGTATGGCTACACCTTC. Protein sequence: CASSESDSIGYGYTF.

The chain carries TRBV15 and TRBJ1-5; 10 bases align to TRBD1. Per the germline V gene, CDR1 is LNHNV and CDR2 is YYDKDF (reference sequence). The CDR3 has 15 amino acids. J was trimmed by 6 bases and V by 4 bases; bases with no gene match: 6. CDR3 coding DNA: TGTGCCACCAGCATGGACAGGGGGAAGAGTCAGCCCCAGCATTTT. Translation: CATSMDRGKSQPQHF.

This chain links TRBV7-8 with TRBJ2-1; 8 bases are shared with TRBD2. This CDR3 is 18 amino acids long. Germline-derived CDR1 and CDR2 are SGHVS and FQNEAQ. V was pared by 1 base and J by 4 bases, with 12 bases of the junction left unmatched. The CDR3 is CASSLVGNSAGGYNEQFF. CDR3 sequence (DNA): TGTGCCAGCAGCTTAGTGGGTAATAGTGCGGGGGGATACAATGAGCAGTTCTTC.

The CDR3 here is CASSHDRGAEAFF. CDR3 bases: TGCGCCAGCAGCCACGACAGGGGCGCTGAAGCTTTCTTT. The rearrangement links TRBV4-1 to TRBJ1-1; 8 bases are shared with TRBD1. Germline values: CDR1 MGHRA, CDR2 YSYEKL. This CDR3 contains 13 residues. V gave up 3 bases and J gave up 6 bases; unmatched junction bases: 3.

The chain couples TRBV5-4 to TRBJ2-7; D may be TRBD2 (6 bases). Germline CDR1 reads SGHNT; CDR2 reads YYREEE (reference sequence). CDR3 length equals 16 residues. V gave up 0 bases and J gave up 0 bases, with 13 bases separating them. The CDR3 loop reads CASSLADGSISYEQYF. CDR3 DNA: TGTGCCAGCAGCTTGGCCGACGGGAGCATCTCCTACGAGCAGTACTTC.

This clone was detected only once. An end of the junction differs from the germline gene, which may be a read error. CDR3: CASRLGVGPSRF. In DNA, the CDR3 is TGTGCCAGCAGGTTAGGGGTTGGTCCCTCCCGCTTC. The rearrangement uses TRBV2 and TRBJ2-7; TRBD1 is a possible D gene (5 bases). Germline loops: CDR1 SNHLY, CDR2 FYNNEI. CDR3 size: 12 residues.